Presented here are 26 T cell receptor beta chains from one specimen sequenced in a study of T cell repertoires in cytomegalovirus infection. These TCRs are of unknown antigen specificity. TCRdb ran MiXCR on the reads and lists one entry per CDR3 protein. The sample lists 900,000 to 950,000 distinct CDR3 sequences, around a third occurring once. The source material was cultured CD8+ T cells from PBMCs, sampled from culture after CMV antigen stimulation. These receptors all come from a human donor in good health (CMV status not recorded). Some clones in this sample may be carry-over from other donors' samples.

The CDR3 protein is CASSQEAQGAYDEAFF. Here the CDR3 DNA reads TGTGCCAGCAGCCAAGAGGCACAGGGGGCGTACGATGAAGCTTTCTTT. V gene TRBV4-2 combines with J gene TRBJ1-1, with 9 positions matching TRBD1. The CDR3 spans 16 residues. The V gene's germline CDR1 is LGHNA and CDR2 YNFKEQ. V trimming: 0 bases; J trimming: 7 bases; junction bases outside the gene matches: 9.

The V gene is TRBV7-9, the J gene TRBJ2-5; 9 bases are a match to TRBD1. V shed 4 bases, J shed 5 bases, and the junction held 17 bases outside the gene matches. Per germline, CDR1 SEHNR and CDR2 FQNEAQ (reference sequence). CDR3 length equals 18 residues. CDR3 DNA sequence: TGTGCCAGCAGCTCCCACACCAGCGGGACAGGGATCGGTGAGACCCAGTACTTC. Its translation is CASSSHTSGTGIGETQYF.

The chain employs TRBV9 and TRBJ2-5; D may be TRBD1 (5 bases). The CDR3 loop spans 17 amino acids. CDR1 SGDLS and CDR2 YYNGEE come from the germline V gene. V shed 0 bases and J shed 5 bases, with 20 bases lying between them. The CDR3 DNA reads as TGTGCCAGCAGCGTAGCTGGGGAAGGGGCCCCTCTCGAGACCCAGTACTTC. Translating gives CASSVAGEGAPLETQYF.

This clonotype was detected a few times. V is TRBV9 and J is TRBJ2-3; D remains ambiguous. The germline V and J ends were trimmed by 0 bases and 0 bases, with 11 bases remaining between them. CDR1 and CDR2 from the germline V gene are SGDLS and YYNGEE. There are 16 residues in the CDR3. CDR3 coding DNA: TGTGCCAGCAGCGTAGTGGCAGGACCTAGCACAGATACGCAGTATTTT. Encoded protein: CASSVVAGPSTDTQYF. The whole variable domain, remainder taken from reference TRBV9 and TRBJ2-3, is DSGVTQTPKHLITATGQRVTLRCSPRSGDLSVYWYQQSLDQGLQFLIQYYNGEERAKGNILERFSAQQFPDLHSELNLSSLELGDSALYFCASSVVAGPSTDTQYFGPGTRLTVL.

This clonotype has more than one count but fewer than ten. The chain couples TRBV19 to TRBJ2-1; TRBD2 agrees at 12 bases. Germline V CDR1 and CDR2: LNHDA, SQIVND (reference sequence). With 6 bases clipped from V and 2 bases from J, the junction kept 8 bases outside the gene matches. The length of the CDR3 is 17 residues. The CDR3 bases are TGTGCCAGTAGCATTGCAGGACTAGCGGGGCCCTACAATGAGCAGTTCTTC. Protein: CASSIAGLAGPYNEQFF.

This clonotype has ten or more counts. V and J are TRBV7-2 and TRBJ1-5; D is possibly TRBD1 (5 bases). The CDR3 is made up of 14 amino acids. The V gene's germline CDR1 is SGHTA and CDR2 FQGNSA. V lost 3 bases, J lost 4 bases, and 10 bases lay in between. The DNA for the CDR3 is TGTGCCAGCAGCTTTTTCGGGGGTAATCAGCCCCAGCATTTT. It yields the protein CASSFFGGNQPQHF.

The chain recombines TRBV7-9 with TRBJ1-2; D ambiguous. This CDR3 has 13 amino acids. Germline lookup yields CDR1 SEHNR and CDR2 FQNEAQ (reference sequence). Trimming left V 2 bases short and J 8 bases short, with 12 bases between. The CDR3 region has the DNA TGTGCCAGCAGCTTAAAACCTTCCGGCGGCTACACCTTC. Translating gives CASSLKPSGGYTF.

This clonotype was seen a handful of times. The chain combines TRBV7-9 with TRBJ2-5; D is perhaps TRBD2 (7 bases). This CDR3 is built from 16 residues. Trimming took off 5 bases at V and 2 bases at J, with 18 bases between the two ends. Germline V gene lookup returns CDR1 SEHNR and CDR2 FQNEAQ (reference sequence). The CDR3 coding sequence is TGTGCCAGCAGCCCCTTCGGGGGGCGGCTACAAGAGACCCAGTACTTC. Amino acid sequence: CASSPFGGRLQETQYF.

The rearrangement uses TRBV15 and TRBJ2-1; no clear D. Germline values: CDR1 LNHNV, CDR2 YYDKDF (reference sequence). The CDR3 covers 13 residues. Trimming left V 5 bases short and J 3 bases short, with 8 bases between. CDR3 in DNA: TGTGCCACCAGCTCCTCAGGCTACAATGAGCAGTTCTTC. Its translation is CATSSSGYNEQFF.

This clonotype showed up just a few times. This chain uses TRBV7-3 with TRBJ2-3; D is tentatively TRBD1 or TRBD2 (5 bases each). Germline V gives CDR1 SGHTA, CDR2 FQGTGA. Trimming cost V 5 bases and J 6 bases, with 12 bases left between them. The CDR3 contains 13 residues. The CDR3 nucleotides read TGTGCCAGCAGCCATGGGGGATGGGATACGCAGTATTTT. As protein: CASSHGGWDTQYF.

The CDR3 sequence: CASRPTEAFF. The CDR3 DNA follows: TGTGCCAGCCGGCCTACCGAAGCTTTCTTT. The rearrangement links TRBV2 to TRBJ1-1; D unclear. The CDR3 consists of 10 residues. Looked up from germline, CDR1 is SNHLY and CDR2 is FYNNEI. Trimming shortened V by 8 bases and J by 8 bases, and 9 bases separated the two germline ends.

The table lists this clonotype with a count of one. V usage is TRBV5-3 and J usage is TRBJ2-6, with D possibly TRBD2 on 6 matching bases. TRBV5-3 has ORF status, its function being uncertain. V was trimmed by 8 bases and J by 4 bases, leaving 19 bases between them. The CDR3 has 16 residues. The CDR3 here is CASSRVGGPGANVLTF. DNA for the CDR3: TGTGCCAGCAGCCGGGTCGGAGGGCCCGGGGCCAACGTCCTGACTTTC.

The chain is built from TRBV11-2 and TRBJ2-4; the D gene could be TRBD1 or TRBD2 (5 bases each). Germline CDR1 SGHAT, CDR2 FQNNGV. Trimming cost V 2 bases and J 3 bases, with 11 bases left between them. CDR3 length equals 15 residues. The CDR3 region has the DNA TGTGCCAGCAGCTTAAACTTGGGGGACAAAAACATTCAGTACTTC. Its translation is CASSLNLGDKNIQYF.

This clonotype was counted ten times or more. The V call is TRBV7-8, the J call TRBJ2-3, with 10 bases fitting TRBD2. The trim removed 2 bases at V and 4 bases at J, leaving 9 bases unmatched. This CDR3 contains 17 residues. Germline-derived CDR1 and CDR2 are SGHVS and FQNEAQ. The CDR3 nucleotides read TGTGCCAGCAGCTTACCCACTAGCGGGATTTTTTCAGATACGCAGTATTTT. This sequence encodes CASSLPTSGIFSDTQYF.

Only a few counts were recorded for this clonotype. The rearrangement uses TRBV6-1 and TRBJ2-1; 7 positions agree with TRBD2. The CDR3 length is 16 residues. J gave up 4 bases and V 7 bases, and 13 bases lay outside the gene matches. The germline V gene has CDR1 MNHNS and CDR2 SASEGT. As DNA, the CDR3 is TGTGCCAGCACACCTCACAACGGGGGGAATTACAATGAGCAGTTCTTC. It codes for CASTPHNGGNYNEQFF.

This clonotype was detected a few times. The V gene is TRBV27, the J gene TRBJ1-2; 10 bases fit TRBD1. V trimming: 1 base; J trimming: 4 bases; junction bases outside the gene matches: 9. CDR1 is MNHEY, CDR2 SMNVEV, per germline (reference sequence). CDR3 length equals 17 residues. CDR3 sequence (DNA): TGTGCCAGCAGTTTATATGGGGGACAGGGGCGATCCTATGGCTACACCTTC. Protein product: CASSLYGGQGRSYGYTF.

The genes are TRBV27 and TRBJ1-6; D may be TRBD1 (5 bases). The CDR3 consists of 16 residues. V lost 5 bases and J 9 bases, leaving 20 bases between the germline ends. Germline CDR1 and CDR2: MNHEY and SMNVEV (reference sequence). CDR3 DNA: TGTGCCAGCAGTAACCCCCTGGGGGGTATAGGTTCACCCCTCCACTTT. Its protein product is CASSNPLGGIGSPLHF.

The table lists this clonotype with many counts. This chain connects TRBV24-1 to TRBJ2-1; D may be TRBD1 (6 bases). V lost 6 bases, J lost 2 bases, and 13 bases lay in between. The germline gives CDR1 KGHDR, CDR2 SFDVKD. The length of the CDR3 is 15 residues. The CDR3 reads CATSNRVETYNEQFF. In DNA form, the CDR3 reads TGTGCCACCAGTAACAGGGTCGAAACCTACAATGAGCAGTTCTTC.

The V gene is TRBV27, the J gene TRBJ2-5, with 10 bases aligning to TRBD2. There are 15 residues in the CDR3. The V gene's germline CDR1 is MNHEY and CDR2 SMNVEV (reference sequence). V was pared by 2 bases and J by 4 bases, with 4 bases of the junction left unmatched. This chain's CDR3 is CASSLSGGVGETQYF. CDR3 DNA sequence: TGTGCCAGCAGTTTAAGCGGGGGGGTTGGAGAGACCCAGTACTTC.

V is TRBV7-9 and J is TRBJ2-7; 7 bases match TRBD1. Germline V lookup: CDR1 SEHNR, CDR2 FQNEAQ (reference sequence). The CDR3 is 15 residues long. With 1 base clipped from V and 3 bases from J, the junction kept 6 bases outside the gene matches. CDR3 nucleotide sequence: TGTGCCAGCAGCTTAGAGGCAGGGGGAAACTACGAGCAGTACTTC. Translating it yields CASSLEAGGNYEQYF.

The chain employs TRBV27 and TRBJ2-7, with TRBD1 matching over 7 bases. The CDR3 runs 13 residues. CDR1 and CDR2 from the germline V gene are MNHEY and SMNVEV (reference sequence). J was trimmed by 5 bases and V by 7 bases; bases with no gene match: 8. The CDR3 sequence is CASIYRGVDEQYV. The DNA of the CDR3 is TGTGCCAGCATATACAGGGGAGTCGACGAGCAGTACGTC.

The chain employs TRBV20-1 and TRBJ2-7, with D hard to call. The CDR3 covers 10 residues. Trimming took 6 bases from V and 5 from J, leaving 8 bases between them. Germline values: CDR1 DFQATT, CDR2 SNEGSKA (reference sequence). CDR3 bases: TGCAGTGCCGGTGGTAACGAGCAGTACGTC. This sequence encodes CSAGGNEQYV.

On this clonotype: In this CDR3 the conserved last residue, phenylalanine or tryptophan, is missing, so a read error is likely. The rearrangement joins TRBV7-6 to TRBJ2-1; possible D gene TRBD1, 6 bases. The CDR3 covers 14 residues. Germline-derived CDR1 and CDR2 are SGHVS and FNYEAQ. With 8 bases removed from V and 5 bases from J, the gap between germline ends came to 16 bases. CDR3 sequence reads: CASVIQGSHNEQFL. The DNA for the CDR3 is TGTGCCAGCGTAATCCAGGGGTCCCACAATGAGCAGTTCTTG.

The gene calls are TRBV6-6 and TRBJ1-5; a weak D match, TRBD1 (6 bases). V was pared by 2 bases and J by 6 bases, with 14 bases between. The CDR3 is made up of 15 amino acids. CDR1 and CDR2 (germline): MNHNY, SVGAGI (reference sequence). The CDR3 spells CASSYGGLGSQPQHF. CDR3 nucleotides: TGTGCCAGCAGTTACGGGGGCCTAGGCAGTCAGCCCCAGCATTTT.

The genes are TRBV6-5 and TRBJ2-7, with 11 bases fitting TRBD1. CDR1 is MNHEY and CDR2 is SVGAGI in the germline V gene. This CDR3 comprises 14 residues. The ends lost 2 bases at V and 7 bases at J; junction bases unmatched: 4. DNA of the CDR3: TGTGCCAGCAGTTACCCCGGGACAGGGGGGGAGCAGTACGTC. Protein: CASSYPGTGGEQYV.

The table lists this clonotype with many counts. J is TRBJ2-2 and V is TRBV7-8; the match to TRBD1 covers 8 bases. The CDR3 spans 19 residues. The germline CDR1 and CDR2 sequences are SGHVS and FQNEAQ. V shed 5 bases and J 6 bases; nucleotides not matched to a gene: 20. Here the CDR3 DNA reads TGTGCCAGCAGCCGGTTCGCACGGACAGGGAGTGTGGTGGCCGGGGAGCTGTTTTTT. Residues: CASSRFARTGSVVAGELFF. The full variable domain, completed using reference TRBV7-8 and TRBJ2-2, is GAGVSQSPRYKVAKRGQDVALRCDPISGHVSLFWYQQALGQGPEFLTYFQNEAQLDKSGLPSDRFFAERPEGSVSTLKIQRTQQEDSAVYLCASSRFARTGSVVAGELFFGEGSRLTVL.